This T cell receptor (beta chain) came from a study of shared clonotypes between healthy human individuals. CD45RO negativity and positive selection for CCR7 defined naive CD8 cells, a population that excluded terminally differentiated effector memory CD45RA+ cells. Findings and limits, study-wide: Between a few donors, naive CD4 clonotypes were shared at a level of about 5%. Despite large depth, sorted-subset datasets appeared incompletely sequenced. Larger estimated richness was generally seen in naive subsets than in memory subsets. Non-shared clonotypes had lower generation probabilities than those shared by all four donors.

Concerning this clone itself: Its antigen is as yet unknown.

Measured with immunoSEQ multiplex PCR; TCRdb has only the in-frame clones, and not every one. Of nearly 2 million clones in the sample, around 96% were seen once. The CDR3 spans 12 residues. Trimming shortened V by 4 bases and J by 9 bases, and 13 bases separated the two germline ends. Germline V lookup: CDR1 SQVTM, CDR2 ANQGSEA. The sequenced material came from naive CD8+ T cells sorted from blood. This TCR was sampled from a man younger than 35 in good health. This chain links TRBV29-1 with TRBJ2-1; D is unclear. The CDR3 sequence: CSVVTAEVEQFF. The CDR3 region has the DNA TGCAGCGTTGTAACAGCAGAGGTTGAGCAGTTCTTC.